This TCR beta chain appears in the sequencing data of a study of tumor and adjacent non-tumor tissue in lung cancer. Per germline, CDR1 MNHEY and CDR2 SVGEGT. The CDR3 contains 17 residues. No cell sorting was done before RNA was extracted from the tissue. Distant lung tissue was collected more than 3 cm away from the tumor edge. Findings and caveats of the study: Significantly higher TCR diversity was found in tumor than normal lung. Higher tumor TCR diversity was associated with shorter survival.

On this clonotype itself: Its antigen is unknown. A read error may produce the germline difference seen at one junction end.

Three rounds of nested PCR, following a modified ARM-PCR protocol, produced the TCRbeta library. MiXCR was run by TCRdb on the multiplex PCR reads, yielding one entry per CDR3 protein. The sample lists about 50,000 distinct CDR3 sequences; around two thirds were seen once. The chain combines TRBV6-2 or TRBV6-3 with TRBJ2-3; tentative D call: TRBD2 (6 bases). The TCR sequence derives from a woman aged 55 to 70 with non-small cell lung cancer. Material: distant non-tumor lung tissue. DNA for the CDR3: TGTGCCAGCAGTTTACTACCTATCGGGAGTACCGCAGATACGCGGTATTTT. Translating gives CASSLLPIGSTADTRYF.